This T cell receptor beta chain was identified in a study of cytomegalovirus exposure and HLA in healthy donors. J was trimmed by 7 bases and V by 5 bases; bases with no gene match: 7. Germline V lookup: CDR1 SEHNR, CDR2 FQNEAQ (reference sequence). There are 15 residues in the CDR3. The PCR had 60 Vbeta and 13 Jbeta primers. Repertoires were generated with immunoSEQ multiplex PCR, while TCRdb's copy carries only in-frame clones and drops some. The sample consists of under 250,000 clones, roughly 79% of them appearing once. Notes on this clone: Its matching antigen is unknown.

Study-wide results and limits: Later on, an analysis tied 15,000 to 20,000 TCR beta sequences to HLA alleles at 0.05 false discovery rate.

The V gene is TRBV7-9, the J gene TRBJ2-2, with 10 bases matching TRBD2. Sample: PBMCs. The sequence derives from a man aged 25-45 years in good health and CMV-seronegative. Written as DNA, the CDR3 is TGTGCCAGCAGCGACGGGGGACTAGCGAACGGGGAGCTGTTTTTT. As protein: CASSDGGLANGELFF.